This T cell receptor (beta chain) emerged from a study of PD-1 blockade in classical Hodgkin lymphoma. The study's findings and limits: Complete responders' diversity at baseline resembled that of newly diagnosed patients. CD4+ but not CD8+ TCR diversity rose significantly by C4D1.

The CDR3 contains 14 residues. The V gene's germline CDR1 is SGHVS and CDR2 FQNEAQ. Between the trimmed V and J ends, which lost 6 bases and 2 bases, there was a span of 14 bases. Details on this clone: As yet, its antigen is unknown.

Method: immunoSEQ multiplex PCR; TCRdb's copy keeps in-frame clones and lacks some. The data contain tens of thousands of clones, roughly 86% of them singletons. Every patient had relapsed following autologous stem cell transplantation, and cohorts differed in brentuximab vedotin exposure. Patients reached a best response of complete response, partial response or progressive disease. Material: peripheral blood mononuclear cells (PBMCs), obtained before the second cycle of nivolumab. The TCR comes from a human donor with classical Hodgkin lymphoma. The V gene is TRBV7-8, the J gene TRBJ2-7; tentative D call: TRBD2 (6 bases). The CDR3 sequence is CASSHGDSPYEQYF. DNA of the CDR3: TGTGCCAGCAGTCACGGGGACTCACCCTACGAGCAGTACTTC.